Shown below are 23 T cell receptor beta chains from a single sample sequenced in a study of graft-versus-host responses after intestinal transplantation. Their antigen targets remain unknown. Sequenced by immunoSEQ multiplex PCR; TCRdb stores in-frame clones only, minus some. The sample contains about 85,000 clones, about four fifths of which appear only once. Sequencing used unstimulated CD8+ T cells sorted from spleen or lymph node cells, obtained before intestinal transplant. The receptors here all came from a human donor who received an intestinal transplant.

This chain joins TRBV6-5 and TRBJ2-7, with D hard to call. In germline, CDR1 is MNHEY, CDR2 SVGAGI. The CDR3 totals 15 residues. V gave up 4 bases and J gave up 0 bases, with 13 bases separating them. The CDR3 DNA is TGTGCCAGCAGTTTCTACTATCGCCCCTCCTACGAGCAGTACTTC. It specifies CASSFYYRPSYEQYF.

The rearrangement links TRBV6-6 to TRBJ2-7, with 7 bases fitting TRBD2. CDR3 length: 13 amino acids. V shed 8 bases and J 9 bases; nucleotides not matched to a gene: 13. Germline assignment: CDR1 MNHNY and CDR2 SVGAGI (reference sequence). CDR3 nucleotide sequence: TGTGCCAGCGGTGGCGGGGGACCCCTTGGGCAGTACTTC. Its translation: CASGGGGPLGQYF.

CDR3 nucleotides: TGTGCCAGCAGCTCCGGGAGTAGCAATCAGCCCCAGCATTTT. Its protein product is CASSSGSSNQPQHF. This chain links TRBV9 with TRBJ1-5; D not resolved. Germline-derived CDR1 and CDR2 are SGDLS and YYNGEE. Trimming shortened V by 4 bases and J by 0 bases, and 8 bases separated the two germline ends. The CDR3 runs 14 residues.

The chain carries TRBV2 and TRBJ2-5; perhaps D is TRBD1 or TRBD2 (6 bases each). CDR1 SNHLY and CDR2 FYNNEI come from the germline V gene. CDR3 size: 14 residues. V gave up 4 bases and J gave up 5 bases, with 14 bases separating them. This chain's CDR3 is CASSGFVGGETQYF. CDR3 nucleotide sequence: TGTGCCAGCAGTGGGTTCGTGGGGGGCGAGACCCAGTACTTC.

The V call is TRBV21-1, the J call TRBJ1-2; the table's D call of TRBD1 was not tested on the DNA. TRBV21-1 is a recognized pseudogene. The CDR3 is made up of 17 amino acids. CDR3 bases: TGTGCCAGCAGCAAAAGTGCGGGCCGGGACACTAACTATGGCTACACCTTC. Translated: CASSKSAGRDTNYGYTF.

The gene calls are TRBV4-1 and TRBJ2-1; 7 bases fit TRBD2. The germline CDR1 and CDR2 sequences are MGHRA and YSYEKL. This CDR3 is built from 17 residues. V lost 0 bases to trimming and J lost 9 bases; unmatched junction nucleotides: 14. CDR3 sequence (DNA): TGCGCCAGCAGCCAAGAGCCAGCGGGGTTACTTTTGGGTGAGCAGTTCTTC. Translation gives CASSQEPAGLLLGEQFF.

This clone was counted between two and nine times. The chain is built from TRBV6-5 and TRBJ2-2, with 7 bases that match TRBD2. Unmatched junction bases numbered 4, after V lost 0 bases and J lost 6 bases. Germline CDR1 reads MNHEY; CDR2 reads SVGAGI. This CDR3 has 15 amino acids. CDR3 DNA sequence: TGTGCCAGCAGTTACTCGGGGAGGGGAGCCGGGGAGCTGTTTTTT. It yields the protein CASSYSGRGAGELFF.

The chain recombines TRBV5-4 with TRBJ2-3; a weak D match, TRBD2 (6 bases). The germline V gene encodes CDR1 SGHNT and CDR2 YYREEE (reference sequence). Trimming took off 0 bases at V and 1 base at J, with 15 bases between the two ends. The CDR3 extends over 17 amino acids. The DNA for the CDR3 is TGTGCCAGCAGCTTGGTGGGCATCCCGGGGGGCACAGATACGCAGTATTTT. Protein product: CASSLVGIPGGTDTQYF.

The V call is TRBV7-9, the J call TRBJ2-5; D not resolved. V was cut by 0 bases and J by 4 bases, with 12 bases left in between. The CDR3 spans 15 residues. The V gene's germline CDR1 is SEHNR and CDR2 FQNEAQ (reference sequence). This CDR3 is CASSLAQRGGETQYF. CDR3 DNA: TGTGCCAGCAGCTTAGCGCAGCGTGGCGGAGAGACCCAGTACTTC.

The chain couples TRBV19 to TRBJ2-1; TRBD1 matches 9 bases. Germline V gives CDR1 LNHDA, CDR2 SQIVND (reference sequence). This CDR3 is built from 15 residues. V lost 6 bases and J lost 5; bases outside the gene matches: 8. CDR3 residues: CASRAGTGINNEQFF. The CDR3 DNA is TGTGCCAGTAGGGCCGGGACAGGGATCAACAATGAGCAGTTCTTC.

This clone has only one observation. This chain links TRBV5-1 with TRBJ1-1; D call uncertain. The CDR3 has 15 residues. Trimming pared 0 bases from V and 1 base from J, leaving 10 bases between. CDR1 is SGHRS, CDR2 YFSETQ, per germline. This chain's CDR3 is CASSLDLDPNTEAFF. CDR3 coding DNA: TGCGCCAGCAGCTTGGACCTGGACCCGAACACTGAAGCTTTCTTT.

This clone is a singleton in its sample. The chain uses TRBV28 and TRBJ2-3; D not certain. The CDR3 sequence is 14 residues long. In germline, CDR1 is MDHEN, CDR2 SYDVKM. V was pared by 2 bases and J by 0 bases, with 6 bases between. CDR3 loop: CASSLDTSTDTQYF. The CDR3 DNA reads as TGTGCCAGCAGTTTAGACACTAGCACAGATACGCAGTATTTT.

DNA of the CDR3: TGTGCCAGCAGAACCGGGCGGGGGAGGAATCAGCCCCAGCATTTT. Its translation is CASRTGRGRNQPQHF. The chain carries TRBV6-5 and TRBJ1-5; maybe TRBD1 (5 bases). From germline, CDR1 is MNHEY and CDR2 SVGAGI. V gave up 6 bases and J gave up 4 bases, with 16 bases separating them. The CDR3 contains 15 residues.

The J gene is TRBJ2-5, the V gene TRBV5-4; a possible D gene is TRBD1 (7 bases). With 4 bases removed from V and 5 bases from J, the gap between germline ends came to 12 bases. The CDR3 sequence is 13 residues long. CDR1 is SGHNT and CDR2 is YYREEE in the germline V gene (reference sequence). CDR3 sequence (DNA): TGTGCCAGCAGCCCCAGGGGGGAGGAGACCCAGTACTTC. This codes for CASSPRGEETQYF.

This chain's CDR3 is CASSRRPEAGQYQETQYF. Here the CDR3 DNA reads TGTGCCAGCAGCCGCCGACCTGAGGCGGGACAGTACCAAGAGACCCAGTACTTC. The chain is built from TRBV4-2 and TRBJ2-5, with TRBD1 as a possible D gene (7 bases). The germline V and J ends were trimmed by 4 bases and 0 bases, with 21 bases remaining between them. The CDR3 contains 18 residues. CDR1 and CDR2 from the germline V gene are LGHNA and YNFKEQ.

The J gene is TRBJ2-7, the V gene TRBV6-6; D unresolved. The CDR3 spans 13 residues. CDR1 and CDR2 from the germline V gene are MNHNY and SVGAGI (reference sequence). Trimming removed 7 bases from V and 0 bases from J, with 10 bases in between. The CDR3 coding sequence is TGTGCCAGCACCCCTCGAAGCTCCTACGAGCAGTACTTC. Its protein is CASTPRSSYEQYF.

In its sample, this clone was seen a few times. The chain couples TRBV2 to TRBJ2-7; D is possibly TRBD1 (6 bases). The CDR3 totals 15 residues. V lost 7 bases to trimming and J lost 0 bases, with 16 bases between them. The V gene's germline CDR1 is SNHLY and CDR2 FYNNEI. DNA of the CDR3: TGTGCCAGCATGGCAAGGGACACCTCCTCCTACGAGCAGTACTTC. This translates into CASMARDTSSYEQYF.

The chain is built from TRBV6-1 and TRBJ2-3; 9 positions agree with TRBD1. Per germline, CDR1 MNHNS and CDR2 SASEGT. This CDR3 region has 15 residues. The trim removed 3 bases at V and 2 bases at J, leaving 3 bases unmatched. CDR3: CASSEGTGHTDTQYF. For the CDR3, the DNA is TGTGCCAGCAGTGAGGGGACAGGGCACACAGATACGCAGTATTTT.

This CDR3 is CASSSDSLGGGYTF. The CDR3 bases are TGTGCCAGCAGTTCCGACAGCTTGGGTGGTGGCTACACCTTC. The rearrangement uses TRBV28 and TRBJ1-2; maybe TRBD1 (5 bases). The CDR3 totals 14 residues. Germline CDR1 reads MDHEN; CDR2 reads SYDVKM. The V end lost 4 bases, the J end lost 7 bases, and 16 bases lay between the germline ends.

The genes are TRBV10-3 and TRBJ2-7; perhaps D is TRBD1 or TRBD2 (5 bases each). Germline loops: CDR1 ENHRY, CDR2 SYGVKD. Trimming pared 0 bases from V and 2 bases from J, leaving 11 bases between. CDR3 size: 15 residues. The CDR3 nucleotides read TGTGCCATCAGTGAGTCTGTGGGGACCGCCTACGAGCAGTACTTC. This encodes CAISESVGTAYEQYF.

The table lists this clone with a few counts. It is likely a read error: a sequence one base away is far more abundant. V and J are TRBV5-6 and TRBJ2-7; unclear D gene. The V end was cut by 4 bases, the J end by 2 bases, with 16 bases between. Germline lookup yields CDR1 SGHDT and CDR2 YYEEEE. The CDR3 runs to 15 residues. The DNA for the CDR3 is TGTGCCAGCAGCCCCCCGGTTGGGCCAACCTACGAGCAGTACTTC. Amino acid sequence: CASSPPVGPTYEQYF.

V usage is TRBV5-1 and J usage is TRBJ2-1; 8 bases align to TRBD1. The junction had 3 bases not matched to a gene; V was cut back by 2 bases and J by 2 bases. This CDR3 region has 15 residues. Germline CDR1 reads SGHRS; CDR2 reads YFSETQ. The DNA of the CDR3 is TGCGCCAGCAGCTTCCGGGACAGGCCCTACAATGAGCAGTTCTTC. This translates into CASSFRDRPYNEQFF.

This clone was picked up a small number of times. This chain connects TRBV4-1 to TRBJ2-1; 9 nucleotides match TRBD1. Germline CDR1 reads MGHRA; CDR2 reads YSYEKL. The CDR3 has 16 amino acids. V lost 3 bases to trimming and J lost 7 bases; unmatched junction nucleotides: 10. As DNA, the CDR3 is TGCGCCAGCAGCCAGGGGGGGACAGGGCCGGGGAATGAGCAGTTCTTC. Amino acids: CASSQGGTGPGNEQFF.